This T cell receptor (beta chain) comes out of a study of response to subunit inactivated influenza vaccine. General study findings and limits: Authors suggested few new T cells are recruited by each seasonal influenza vaccination.

Trimming cost V 2 bases and J 4 bases, with 22 bases left between them. Germline CDR1 and CDR2: SGHRS and YFSETQ. The CDR3 is made up of 18 amino acids. Notes on this clonotype: No antigen is known for it.

TCRdb independently ran MiXCR on the RT-PCR reads; one entry per CDR3 protein. The sample comprises a few hundred thousand distinct CDR3 sequences, 11% to 15% of which are singletons, and 8.5% to 14% rests with the top ten. V and J are TRBV5-1 and TRBJ2-1, with D possibly matching TRBD2 (5 bases). The starting material was PBMCs from blood, obtained 11 to 12 days after vaccination. The origin of this receptor is a man aged 50 to 59 who received an inactivated influenza vaccine. As DNA, the CDR3 is TGCGCCAGCAGCTTTTCCCATAGGCGGGTCCACGGATACAATGAGCAGTTCTTC. Translating gives CASSFSHRRVHGYNEQFF.